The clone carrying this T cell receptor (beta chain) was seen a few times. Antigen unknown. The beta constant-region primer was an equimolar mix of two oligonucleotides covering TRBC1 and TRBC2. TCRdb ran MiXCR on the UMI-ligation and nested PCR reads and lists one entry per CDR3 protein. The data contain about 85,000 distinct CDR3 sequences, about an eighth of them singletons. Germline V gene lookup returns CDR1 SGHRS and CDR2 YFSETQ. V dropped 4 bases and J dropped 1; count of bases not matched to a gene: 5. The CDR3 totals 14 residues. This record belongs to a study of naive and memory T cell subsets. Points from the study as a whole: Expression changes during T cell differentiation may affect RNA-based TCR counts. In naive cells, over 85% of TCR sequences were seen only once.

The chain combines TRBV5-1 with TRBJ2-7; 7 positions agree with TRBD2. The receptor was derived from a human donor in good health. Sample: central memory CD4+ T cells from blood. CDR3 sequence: CASSTGGRSYEQYF. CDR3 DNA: TGCGCCAGCAGCACGGGAGGTCGGTCCTACGAGCAGTACTTC. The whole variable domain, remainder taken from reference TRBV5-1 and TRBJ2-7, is KAGVTQTPRYLIKTRGQQVTLSCSPISGHRSVSWYQQTPGQGLQFLFEYFSETQRNKGNFPGRFSGRQFSNSRSEMNVSTLELGDSALYLCASSTGGRSYEQYFGPGTRLTVT.